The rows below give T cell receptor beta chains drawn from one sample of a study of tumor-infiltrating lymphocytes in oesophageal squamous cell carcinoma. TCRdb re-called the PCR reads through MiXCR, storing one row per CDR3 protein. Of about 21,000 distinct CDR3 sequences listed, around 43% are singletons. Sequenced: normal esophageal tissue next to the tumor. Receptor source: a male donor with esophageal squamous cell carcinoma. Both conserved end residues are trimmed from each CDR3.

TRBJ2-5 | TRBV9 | ASSVVPGDPWDNEQY
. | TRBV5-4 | ASRKTGAAYEQY
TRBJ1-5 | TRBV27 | ASSLFQGSNQPQH
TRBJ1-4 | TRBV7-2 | ASSARDLNEKLF
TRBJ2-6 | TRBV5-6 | ASSLRGSGANVLT
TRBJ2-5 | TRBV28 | ASRGRSAGEREQY
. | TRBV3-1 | ASSQDSDFGETQY
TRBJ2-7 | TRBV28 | ASNGGSSYEQY
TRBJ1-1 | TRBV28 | ASSLGSGDWITEAF
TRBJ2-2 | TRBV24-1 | ATSDWSGGELF
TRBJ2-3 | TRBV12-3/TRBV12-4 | ASRSRAADTQY
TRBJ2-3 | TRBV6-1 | ASSAGTSGSGGPDTQY
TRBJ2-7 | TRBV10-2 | ASSTGNYEQY
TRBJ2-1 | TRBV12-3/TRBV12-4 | ASSPQGGINEQF
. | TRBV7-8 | ASSFSRQTSGEQY
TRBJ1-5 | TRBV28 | ASTLMGRPYEPQH
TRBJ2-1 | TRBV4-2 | ASSLGLAGNEQF
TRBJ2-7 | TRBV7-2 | ASSTDRQSYEQY
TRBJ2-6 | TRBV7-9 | ASSFQGANVLT
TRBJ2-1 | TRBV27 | ASRSTGAYNEQF
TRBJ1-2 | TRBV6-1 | ASSGRTTGHYGYT
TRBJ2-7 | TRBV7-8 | ASSPEDEAYEQY
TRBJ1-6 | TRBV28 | ASRVQSSYNSPLH
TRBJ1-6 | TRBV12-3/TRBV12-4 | ASSFSGVNNSPLH
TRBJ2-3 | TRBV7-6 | ASSLGGISTDTQY
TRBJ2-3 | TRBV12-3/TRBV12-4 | ASSPLLAGVVDTQY
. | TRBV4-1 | ASSQDADSQETQY
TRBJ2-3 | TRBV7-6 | ASSLEFPDTQY
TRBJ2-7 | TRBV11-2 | ASRLQGASYEQY
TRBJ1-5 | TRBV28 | ASSLYQGANQPQH
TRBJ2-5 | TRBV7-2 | ASSLGRETQY
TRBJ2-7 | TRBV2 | ASSASGRGSEEQY
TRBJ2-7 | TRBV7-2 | ASSLGQSSYEQY
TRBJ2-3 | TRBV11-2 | ASSLAARTASTDTQY
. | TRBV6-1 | ASSSLTYEQY
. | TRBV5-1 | ASSLGGPSLGYEQY
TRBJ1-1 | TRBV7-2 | ASSLMRNTEAF
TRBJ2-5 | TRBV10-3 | AIRAGTSGRETQY
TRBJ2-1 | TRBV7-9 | ASSPQGTGGNEQF
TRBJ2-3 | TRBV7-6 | ASSPGNSDSTDTQY
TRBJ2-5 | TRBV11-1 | ASSLGGARETQY
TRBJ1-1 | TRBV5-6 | ASVVLRGGGRNTEAF
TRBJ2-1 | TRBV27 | ASRELVGEQF
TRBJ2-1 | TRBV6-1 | ASSRLEGSKQF
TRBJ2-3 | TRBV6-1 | ASSEGQESTDTQY